The T cell receptor beta chain described here comes from a study of technical replicates of blood from several donors. Assay used: immunoSEQ multiplex PCR; TCRdb lists only in-frame clones, some missing. Of about 80,000 clones in the sample, more than 85% were seen once. With 2 bases removed from V and 6 bases from J, the gap between germline ends came to 8 bases. The CDR3 is 12 amino acids. The chain uses TRBV23-1 and TRBJ2-7; D remains ambiguous. TRBV23-1 qualifies as an ORF whose function is uncertain. The receptor comes from a human donor in good health. Sample: T cells isolated from PBMCs. This CDR3 reads CASSQPGSEQYF. CDR3 DNA sequence: TGCGCCAGCAGTCAACCAGGAAGCGAGCAGTACTTC.